This T cell receptor beta chain was captured in a study of blood T cell repertoires in COVID-19. About the study: Sources were T cells, B-cell-depleted T cells, or PBMCs; the material itself was cDNA or gDNA.

Seattle patients were enrolled during active infection and followed longitudinally. CDR3 size: 14 residues. V shed 7 bases and J 4 bases; nucleotides not matched to a gene: 4. Germline CDR1 is MNHEY and CDR2 is SMNVEV (reference sequence). In the original processing: Scientists estimated how many nucleated cells there were by amplifying reference gene primers. Some clones are missing from TCRdb's copy, which holds only in-frame ones; the method was immunoSEQ multiplex PCR. That table gives V, J and clone size, and the DNA gave D and trimming. The sample consists of hundreds of thousands of clones, 88% of them appearing once.

The specimen was peripheral blood. The source is a young woman with COVID-19, enrolled during active disease. The chain has TRBV27 and TRBJ2-1, with TRBD2 identical over 10 bases. The CDR3 region is CASTRTSGYNEQFF. CDR3 nucleotides: TGTGCCAGCACCCGGACTAGCGGATACAATGAGCAGTTCTTC.